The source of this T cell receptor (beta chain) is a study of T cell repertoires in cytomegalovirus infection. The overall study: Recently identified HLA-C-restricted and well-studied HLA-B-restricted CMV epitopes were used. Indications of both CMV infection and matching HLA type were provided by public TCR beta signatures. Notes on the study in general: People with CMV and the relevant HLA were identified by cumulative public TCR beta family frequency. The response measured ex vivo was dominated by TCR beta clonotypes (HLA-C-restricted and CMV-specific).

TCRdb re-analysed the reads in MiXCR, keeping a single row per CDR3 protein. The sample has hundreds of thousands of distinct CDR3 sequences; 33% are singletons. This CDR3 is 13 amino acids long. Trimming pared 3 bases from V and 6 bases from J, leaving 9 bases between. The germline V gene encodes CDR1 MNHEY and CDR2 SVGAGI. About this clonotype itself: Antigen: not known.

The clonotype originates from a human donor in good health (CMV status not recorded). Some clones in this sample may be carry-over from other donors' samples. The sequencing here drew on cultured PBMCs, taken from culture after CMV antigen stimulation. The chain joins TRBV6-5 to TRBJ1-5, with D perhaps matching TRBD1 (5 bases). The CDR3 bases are TGTGCCAGCAGTTATTCCGGGACTCAGCCCCAGCATTTT. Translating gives CASSYSGTQPQHF.